One and the same sample provided the 8 T cell receptor beta chains below, sequenced in a study of T cell changes during pregnancy in multiple sclerosis. The method was immunoSEQ multiplex PCR; TCRdb's version includes in-frame clones alone and lacks a portion of them. Counted here are 55,000 to 65,000 clones, around 89% occurring once; the ten biggest clones make up roughly 0.9%. This specimen was peripheral blood, taken in the first trimester of pregnancy. The receptors originated from a female donor in good health, enrolled as a control in a pregnancy study.

The J gene is TRBJ2-7, the V gene TRBV27; 9 bases match TRBD2. The CDR3 sequence is 15 residues long. CDR1 and CDR2 from the germline V gene are MNHEY and SMNVEV (reference sequence). After removal of 5 bases from V and 0 bases from J, the junction contained 5 bases not matched to a gene. The CDR3: CASSPRGGASYEQYF. The CDR3 bases are TGTGCCAGCAGTCCCCGCGGGGGGGCCTCCTACGAGCAGTACTTC.

The chain employs TRBV15 and TRBJ2-7; D not certain. In germline, CDR1 is LNHNV, CDR2 YYDKDF (reference sequence). The CDR3 runs to 15 residues. V lost 5 bases and J lost 0, with 14 bases in between. Written as DNA, the CDR3 is TGTGCCACCAGCCCCCGTGGCACGGGCTCCTACGAGCAGTACTTC. Translated, it gives CATSPRGTGSYEQYF.

This sequence joins TRBV5-8 and TRBJ1-2; 8 bases are shared with TRBD1. The V and J ends lost 4 bases and 4 bases, in that order; junction bases with no gene match: 6. The germline V gene encodes CDR1 SGHTS and CDR2 YDEGEE. This CDR3 is built from 14 residues. The CDR3 DNA is TGTGCCAGCAGCAGGACAGGGAACCTCTATGGCTACACCTTC. This encodes CASSRTGNLYGYTF.

V and J are TRBV5-4 and TRBJ2-3, with D possibly being TRBD1 (6 bases). The CDR3 is made up of 15 amino acids. From germline, CDR1 is SGHNT and CDR2 YYREEE (reference sequence). V was shortened by 0 bases and J by 2 bases, with 10 bases between the two germline ends. The CDR3 here is CASSLENRDTDTQYF. CDR3 in DNA: TGTGCCAGCAGCTTGGAGAACAGGGACACAGATACGCAGTATTTT.

This chain uses TRBV2 with TRBJ1-2, with D perhaps matching TRBD1 (6 bases). Between the trimmed V and J ends, which lost 4 bases and 8 bases, there was a span of 11 bases. Germline values: CDR1 SNHLY, CDR2 FYNNEI. The CDR3 runs 12 residues. DNA for the CDR3: TGTGCCAGCAGTGTCAGGGGCTCGGGCTACACCTTC. It is translated as CASSVRGSGYTF. The full variable domain, in which reference TRBV2 and TRBJ1-2 provide the parts outside the CDR3, is EPEVTQTPSHQVTQMGQEVILRCVPISNHLYFYWYRQILGQKVEFLVSFYNNEISEKSEIFDDQFSVERPDGSNFTLKIRSTKLEDSAMYFCASSVRGSGYTFGSGTRLTVV.

Turning to this clone: This CDR3 is also generated by other DNA sequences in the sample. Written as DNA, the CDR3 is TGTGCCAGCAGTTACACGGGACAGGGGGGCACTGAAGCTTTCTTT. The encoded protein is CASSYTGQGGTEAFF. This rearrangement joins TRBV6-5 to TRBJ1-1; 11 bases line up with TRBD1. J lost 4 bases, V lost 2 bases, and 3 bases had no gene match. CDR3 length: 15 residues. Germline loops: CDR1 MNHEY, CDR2 SVGAGI.

The chain recombines TRBV7-6 with TRBJ2-1; no reliable D call. Trimming left V 5 bases short and J 4 bases short, with 9 bases between. This CDR3 spans 13 amino acids. Germline-derived CDR1 and CDR2 are SGHVS and FNYEAQ. The CDR3 bases are TGTGCCAGCAGCCACAGAGTATACAATGAGCAGTTCTTC. Protein: CASSHRVYNEQFF. The full variable domain, its missing parts supplied by reference TRBV7-6 and TRBJ2-1, is GAGVSQSPRYKVTKRGQDVALRCDPISGHVSLYWYRQALGQGPEFLTYFNYEAQQDKSGLPNDRFSAERPEGSISTLTIQRTEQRDSAMYRCASSHRVYNEQFFGPGTRLTVL.

V is TRBV19 and J is TRBJ2-5; 7 positions agree with TRBD1. J was trimmed by 11 bases and V by 5 bases; bases with no gene match: 11. Looked up from germline, CDR1 is LNHDA and CDR2 is SQIVND (reference sequence). The CDR3 length is 13 residues. CDR3 sequence reads: CASSGDEGQPQYF. In nucleotides, the CDR3 is TGTGCCAGTAGTGGCGATGAGGGACAGCCTCAGTACTTC.